The 12 T cell receptor beta chains below all came from one sample that was sequenced in a study of beta chain features in type 1 diabetes. Every isolated RNA sample was fully reverse transcribed, so sequencing captured expressed TCRB transcripts. Sequencing was performed with immunoSEQ multiplex PCR; in TCRdb, only in-frame clones are kept and a portion is missing. Here the sample spans 350,000 to 400,000 clones, more than 13% being singletons. Sample: naive CD4+ T cells from blood. The receptors were sampled from a woman between 18 and 30 years old in good health.

Only a few counts were recorded for this clone. The chain recombines TRBV5-1 with TRBJ2-1, with D possibly being TRBD2 (5 bases). The CDR3 sequence is 16 residues long. Germline V gene data show CDR1 as SGHRS and CDR2 as YFSETQ. V lost 0 bases, J lost 8 bases, and 18 bases lay in between. The CDR3 region has the DNA TGCGCCAGCAGCTTGGGCCAGCGGAGACCAGACGATGAGCAGTTCTTC. The encoded protein is CASSLGQRRPDDEQFF.

In nucleotides, the CDR3 is TGCGCCAGCAGCCGAAAAGGGACAGGGGAAAACTATGGCTACACCTTC. It codes for CASSRKGTGENYGYTF. The rearrangement links TRBV4-3 to TRBJ1-2, with 10 bases identical to TRBD1. The CDR3 has 16 residues. With 4 bases clipped from V and 2 bases from J, the junction kept 7 bases outside the gene matches. CDR1 LGHNA and CDR2 YSLEER come from the germline V gene.

This clone was observed a few times. This chain uses TRBV7-2 with TRBJ2-3, with D maybe TRBD2 (6 bases). The germline CDR1 and CDR2 sequences are SGHTA and FQGNSA. V gave up 2 bases and J gave up 0 bases, with 9 bases separating them. This CDR3 is 15 amino acids long. The DNA of the CDR3 is TGTGCCAGCAGCTTACCGAGCGGGAGCACAGATACGCAGTATTTT. Encoded protein: CASSLPSGSTDTQYF.

J is TRBJ2-1 and V is TRBV5-4; 12 bases agree with TRBD2. V trimming: 4 bases; J trimming: 13 bases; junction bases outside the gene matches: 15. The CDR3 has 16 amino acids. CDR1 and CDR2 from the germline V gene are SGHNT and YYREEE (reference sequence). CDR3: CASSHTPGLAGQGQFF. For the CDR3, the DNA is TGTGCCAGCAGCCACACCCCGGGACTAGCGGGCCAGGGACAGTTCTTC.

This clone was found a few times. The chain has TRBV14 and TRBJ2-4; TRBD1 matches at 9 bases. J lost 4 bases, V lost 6 bases, and 10 bases had no gene match. Per germline, CDR1 SGHDN and CDR2 FVKESK. The CDR3 totals 16 residues. Here the CDR3 reads CASSFTSGTGKNIQYF. CDR3 in DNA: TGTGCCAGCAGTTTTACTTCCGGGACAGGGAAAAACATTCAGTACTTC.

Only a few counts were recorded for this clone. The V and J genes are TRBV7-9 and TRBJ2-7; D may be TRBD2 (6 bases). Trimming stripped 6 bases from V and 3 bases from J, with 15 bases between. This CDR3 spans 14 amino acids. CDR1 is SEHNR and CDR2 is FQNEAQ in the germline V gene (reference sequence). The DNA for the CDR3 is TGTGCCAGCAGTCCCGGAGGGCGGAGCTACGAGCAGTACTTC. Residues: CASSPGGRSYEQYF.

The chain couples TRBV30 to TRBJ2-7; D not resolved. Germline V CDR1 and CDR2: GTSNPN, SVGIG (reference sequence). The CDR3 has 14 amino acids. V lost 5 bases, J lost 0 bases, and 14 bases lay in between. DNA for the CDR3: TGTGCCTGGCAGGAAAACGGCCACTCCTACGAGCAGTACTTC. Translation gives CAWQENGHSYEQYF.

The rearrangement links TRBV7-3 to TRBJ2-7, with a weak D call TRBD1 (6 bases). The CDR3 runs 12 residues. In germline, CDR1 is SGHTA, CDR2 FQGTGA. Between the trimmed V and J ends, which lost 3 bases and 9 bases, there was a span of 12 bases. The CDR3 region is CASSFLDRVQYF. In nucleotides, the CDR3 is TGTGCCAGCAGCTTCTTGGACAGAGTGCAGTACTTC.

This chain's CDR3 is CASSLTGRPDTQYF. The DNA of the CDR3 is TGCGCCAGCAGCTTGACGGGTCGCCCAGATACGCAGTATTTT. The chain recombines TRBV5-1 with TRBJ2-3; unclear D gene. The CDR3 loop spans 14 amino acids. Trimming stripped 1 base from V and 4 bases from J, with 10 bases between. The germline V gene encodes CDR1 SGHRS and CDR2 YFSETQ.

The V and J genes are TRBV4-3 and TRBJ2-7; 11 bases match TRBD1. CDR1 LGHNA and CDR2 YSLEER come from the germline V gene. J gave up 4 bases and V 4 bases, and 3 bases lay outside the gene matches. This CDR3 spans 14 amino acids. CDR3 nucleotide sequence: TGCGCCAGCAGCCGAGGACAGGGGGCGTACGAGCAGTACTTC. Translated, it gives CASSRGQGAYEQYF.

The rearrangement links TRBV5-6 to TRBJ1-4; 8 bases map to TRBD1. The CDR3 totals 14 residues. The ends lost 3 bases at V and 7 bases at J; junction bases unmatched: 5. Germline CDR1 reads SGHDT; CDR2 reads YYEEEE. CDR3 nucleotide sequence: TGTGCCAGCAGCTCAGGGGGCGGAGGTGAAAAACTGTTTTTT. This codes for CASSSGGGGEKLFF.

This clone has just a few counts. The chain is built from TRBV9 and TRBJ1-1; TRBD1 aligns across 7 bases. There are 15 residues in the CDR3. Germline trimming cut 3 bases from V and 6 bases from J; bases unmatched to any gene: 11. Per germline, CDR1 SGDLS and CDR2 YYNGEE. CDR3 DNA sequence: TGTGCCAGCAGCGCCCGACAGGGTGGAGGGTCTGAAGCTTTCTTT. Translation: CASSARQGGGSEAFF.